This TCR beta chain was sequenced during a study of identical twins. Whole-study results and caveats: A partial confounding effect on zero-insertion analyses could come from invariant MAIT and iNKT cells. Without tracking the same donors, conclusions rested on cross-sectional statistical analysis.

The CDR3 runs to 16 residues. Germline CDR1 reads SGHDT; CDR2 reads YYEEEE. With 2 bases clipped from V and 4 bases from J, the junction kept 6 bases outside the gene matches. Template switching created a universal primer site, and the cDNA included unique molecular identifiers. MiXCR was run by TCRdb on the 5' RACE reads, yielding one entry per CDR3 protein. The sample comprises 570,000 or so distinct CDR3 sequences, approximately 9.6% of which are singletons, and under 3.5% rests with the top ten. A note on this clonotype: Its target is not known.

These data also featured in a second study, about yellow fever vaccine responses in identical twins. From that second work: Twins' vaccine T cell response reportedly gave the appearance of partial convergence and partial personalization.

The material sequenced was PBMCs. The sequence was obtained from a woman aged 18-30 years in good health. J is TRBJ2-2 and V is TRBV5-6, with 9 positions matching TRBD2. CDR3 sequence reads: CASSFNLAGFTGELFF. Here the CDR3 DNA reads TGTGCCAGCAGCTTCAATCTAGCGGGGTTCACCGGGGAGCTGTTTTTT.